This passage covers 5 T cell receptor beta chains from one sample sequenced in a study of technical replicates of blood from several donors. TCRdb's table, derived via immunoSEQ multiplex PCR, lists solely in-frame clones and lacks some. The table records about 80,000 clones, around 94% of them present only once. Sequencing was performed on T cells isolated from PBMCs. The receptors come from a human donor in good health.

The CDR3, as DNA: TGTGCCAGCAGTCCGAGGTACGGAGAAGCTTTCTTT. Translation: CASSPRYGEAFF. The chain links TRBV28 to TRBJ1-1; D ambiguous. Trimming cost V 5 bases and J 8 bases, with 12 bases left between them. The CDR3 covers 12 residues. Germline V lookup: CDR1 MDHEN, CDR2 SYDVKM.

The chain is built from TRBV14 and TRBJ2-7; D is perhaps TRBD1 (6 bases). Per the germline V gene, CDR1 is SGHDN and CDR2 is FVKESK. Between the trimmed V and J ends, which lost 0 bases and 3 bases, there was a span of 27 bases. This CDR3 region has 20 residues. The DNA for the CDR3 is TGTGCCAGCAGCCAAGAATATCAGGGGTCGCCCTCCTGGCAAGTCTACGAGCAGTACTTC. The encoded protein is CASSQEYQGSPSWQVYEQYF.

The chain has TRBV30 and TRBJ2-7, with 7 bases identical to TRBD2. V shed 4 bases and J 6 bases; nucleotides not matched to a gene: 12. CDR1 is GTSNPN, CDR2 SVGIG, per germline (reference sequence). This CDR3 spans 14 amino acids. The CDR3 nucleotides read TGTGCCTGGAACCCCGGGGGGTTGTCGGCCGAGCAGTACTTC. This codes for CAWNPGGLSAEQYF.

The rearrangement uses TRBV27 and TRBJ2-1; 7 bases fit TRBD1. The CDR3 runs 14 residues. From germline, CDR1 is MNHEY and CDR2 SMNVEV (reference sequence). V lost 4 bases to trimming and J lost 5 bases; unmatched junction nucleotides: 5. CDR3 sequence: CASSSRQGNNEQFF. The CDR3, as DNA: TGTGCCAGCAGTTCCAGACAGGGTAACAATGAGCAGTTCTTC.

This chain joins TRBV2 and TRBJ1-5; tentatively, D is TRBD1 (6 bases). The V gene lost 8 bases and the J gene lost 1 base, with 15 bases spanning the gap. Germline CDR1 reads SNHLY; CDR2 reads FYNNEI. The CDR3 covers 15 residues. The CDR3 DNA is TGTGCCAGCGACTTGCTCACAGGGAGCAATCAGCCCCAGCATTTT. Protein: CASDLLTGSNQPQHF.